The 22 T cell receptor beta chains reported below all come from one sample, sequenced in a study of technical replicates of blood from a few donors. Only in-frame clones appear in the TCRdb table, and some are missing; sequencing was by immunoSEQ multiplex PCR. This table holds roughly 14,000 clones, approximately 80% found once. Input material: PBMCs. The origin of the receptors is a human donor in good health.

The chain has TRBV28 and TRBJ2-1, with 9 bases matching TRBD2. V dropped 6 bases and J dropped 0; count of bases not matched to a gene: 3. The CDR3 covers 15 residues. The V gene's germline CDR1 is MDHEN and CDR2 SYDVKM. The CDR3 bases are TGTGCCAGCAGCAATAGCGGGAGCTCCTACAATGAGCAGTTCTTC. Translation: CASSNSGSSYNEQFF. The full variable domain, its missing parts supplied by reference TRBV28 and TRBJ2-1, is DVKVTQSSRYLVKRTGEKVFLECVQDMDHENMFWYRQDPGLGLRLIYFSYDVKMKEKGDIPEGYSVSREKKERFSLILESASTNQTSMYLCASSNSGSSYNEQFFGPGTRLTVL.

A few counts support this clone. The chain is built from TRBV6-5 and TRBJ2-7; TRBD2 might be the D (5 bases). Germline CDR1 MNHEY, CDR2 SVGAGI. This CDR3 has 15 residues. V was clipped by 5 bases and J by 4 bases, with 18 bases between them. Here the CDR3 DNA reads TGTGCCAGCAGTACCTATGGCCCGGGATCGTACGAGCAGTACTTC. This sequence encodes CASSTYGPGSYEQYF.

The V gene is TRBV2, the J gene TRBJ2-1, with 9 bases lining up with TRBD2. The CDR3 has 15 amino acids. The germline gives CDR1 SNHLY, CDR2 FYNNEI. J was trimmed by 3 bases and V by 3 bases; bases with no gene match: 3. As DNA, the CDR3 is TGTGCCAGCAGTGACGGACTAGCGATCTACAATGAGCAGTTCTTC. It translates to CASSDGLAIYNEQFF.

This clone has a handful of counts. J is TRBJ1-5 and V is TRBV7-6, with D perhaps matching TRBD1 (6 bases). Between the trimmed V and J ends, which lost 1 base and 2 bases, there was a span of 12 bases. The CDR3 covers 16 residues. Germline-derived CDR1 and CDR2 are SGHVS and FNYEAQ. The CDR3 DNA reads as TGTGCCAGCAGCTTAGAAGGGGGTGGTGGCAATCAGCCCCAGCATTTT. Protein product: CASSLEGGGGNQPQHF.

V and J are TRBV12-1 and TRBJ2-7; TRBD2 is taken as the D call from the table, unchecked against the DNA. TRBV12-1 is given as a pseudogene. The CDR3 length is 15 residues. The CDR3 is CASRGFTSGTYEQYF. CDR3 sequence (DNA): TGTGCCAGCAGGGGATTCACTAGCGGAACGTACGAGCAGTACTTC.

The chain recombines TRBV6-1 with TRBJ1-4, with D tentatively TRBD1 (5 bases). Per germline, CDR1 MNHNS and CDR2 SASEGT. Trimming took 3 bases from V and 4 from J, leaving 15 bases between them. The CDR3 runs to 16 residues. CDR3 in amino acids: CASSEVGGAHNEKLFF. Here the CDR3 DNA reads TGTGCCAGCAGTGAGGTCGGCGGGGCCCATAATGAAAAACTGTTTTTT.

This chain joins TRBV18 and TRBJ2-7; the match to TRBD1 covers 8 bases. V trimming: 5 bases; J trimming: 3 bases; junction bases outside the gene matches: 3. This CDR3 region has 13 residues. Germline CDR1 is KGHSH and CDR2 is LQKENI. For the CDR3, the DNA is TGTGCCAGCTCAGGACAGGGTAACTACGAGCAGTACTTC. Encoded protein: CASSGQGNYEQYF.

V gene TRBV7-9 combines with J gene TRBJ2-3; 7 nucleotides line up with TRBD2. This CDR3 contains 16 residues. The V segment lost 2 bases and the J segment 0 bases; nucleotides outside the gene matches: 5. Germline V lookup: CDR1 SEHNR, CDR2 FQNEAQ (reference sequence). CDR3 residues: CASSLSREMSTDTQYF. As DNA, the CDR3 is TGTGCCAGCAGCTTATCGCGGGAGATGAGCACAGATACGCAGTATTTT.

This clone appeared a single time. This chain links TRBV7-3 with TRBJ2-1; 8 bases match TRBD2. This CDR3 is 15 amino acids long. The germline V gene encodes CDR1 SGHTA and CDR2 FQGTGA. After removal of 5 bases from V and 7 bases from J, the junction contained 10 bases not matched to a gene. CDR3 sequence reads: CASSQTGTRGNEQFF. The CDR3 coding sequence is TGTGCCAGCAGCCAAACCGGGACTAGGGGGAATGAGCAGTTCTTC.

This chain joins TRBV7-9 and TRBJ2-3; 10 bases agree with TRBD2. Germline V gene sequence: CDR1 SEHNR, CDR2 FQNEAQ (reference sequence). The CDR3 is made up of 17 amino acids. The junction had 14 bases not matched to a gene; V was cut back by 6 bases and J by 5 bases. In DNA form, the CDR3 reads TGTGCCAGCAGTCTAGGAGTTGGAGCGGGAGGGGGAGATACGCAGTATTTT. Translating it yields CASSLGVGAGGGDTQYF. The complete variable domain, with remaining parts taken from reference TRBV7-9 and TRBJ2-3, reads DTGVSQNPRHKITKRGQNVTFRCDPISEHNRLYWYRQTLGQGPEFLTYFQNEAQLEKSRLLSDRFSAERPKGSFSTLEIQRTEQGDSAMYLCASSLGVGAGGGDTQYFGPGTRLTVL.

This clone appeared once. The chain has TRBV18 and TRBJ1-5; tentatively, D is TRBD1 (5 bases). The CDR3 covers 13 residues. Germline V gene data show CDR1 as KGHSH and CDR2 as LQKENI. Trimming shortened V by 4 bases and J by 2 bases, and 6 bases separated the two germline ends. In nucleotides, the CDR3 is TGTGCCAGCTCACTACAGGGCAATCAGCCCCAGCATTTT. Protein sequence: CASSLQGNQPQHF.

The chain joins TRBV9 to TRBJ1-5; TRBD1 is a possible D gene (5 bases). Trimming cost V 3 bases and J 3 bases, with 16 bases left between them. CDR3 length: 16 amino acids. CDR1 and CDR2 (germline): SGDLS, YYNGEE. CDR3 sequence reads: CASSAGGPTSNQPQHF. Written as DNA, the CDR3 is TGTGCCAGCAGCGCCGGGGGACCAACTTCCAATCAGCCCCAGCATTTT.

The V and J genes are TRBV19 and TRBJ2-5; 10 bases are a match to TRBD1. With V trimmed by 7 bases and J by 5 bases, 16 bases remained unmatched. Looked up from germline, CDR1 is LNHDA and CDR2 is SQIVND (reference sequence). CDR3 size: 17 residues. The DNA of the CDR3 is TGTGCCAGTAATGCCCTGCGGGCGGGACAGGGGAGGGAGACCCAGTACTTC. This encodes CASNALRAGQGRETQYF.

This clone was detected only a few times. This chain links TRBV5-1 with TRBJ2-7; 9 nucleotides match TRBD2. Trimming cost V 0 bases and J 3 bases; bases outside gene matches: 4. This CDR3 region has 15 residues. Per the germline V gene, CDR1 is SGHRS and CDR2 is YFSETQ. In nucleotides, the CDR3 is TGCGCCAGCAGCTTGGGGGTAGCGGGAGACTACGAGCAGTACTTC. This codes for CASSLGVAGDYEQYF.

V gene TRBV11-2 combines with J gene TRBJ2-7; 11 bases match TRBD1. This CDR3 comprises 14 residues. With V trimmed by 5 bases and J by 3 bases, 3 bases remained unmatched. Germline V gives CDR1 SGHAT, CDR2 FQNNGV. CDR3 region: CASSQDRGLYEQYF. CDR3 bases: TGTGCCAGCAGCCAGGACAGGGGGCTCTACGAGCAGTACTTC.

The chain joins TRBV28 to TRBJ2-3; D is possibly TRBD2 (5 bases). The CDR3 spans 14 residues. Germline CDR1 MDHEN, CDR2 SYDVKM. Trimming left V 4 bases short and J 8 bases short, with 16 bases between. The CDR3 DNA reads as TGTGCCAGCAGTTACCCCAAAGGAGAGGGTACGCAGTATTTT. Protein product: CASSYPKGEGTQYF. The complete variable domain, with remaining parts taken from reference TRBV28 and TRBJ2-3, reads DVKVTQSSRYLVKRTGEKVFLECVQDMDHENMFWYRQDPGLGLRLIYFSYDVKMKEKGDIPEGYSVSREKKERFSLILESASTNQTSMYLCASSYPKGEGTQYFGPGTRLTVL.

V gene TRBV6-5 combines with J gene TRBJ2-7; D not certain. V lost 0 bases to trimming and J lost 3 bases, with 9 bases between them. The CDR3 spans 14 residues. The germline V gene has CDR1 MNHEY and CDR2 SVGAGI. The CDR3 region has the DNA TGTGCCAGCAGTTACTCGCCAGGCGACTACGAGCAGTACTTC. This codes for CASSYSPGDYEQYF.

The rearrangement joins TRBV18 to TRBJ2-5, with a tentative D call TRBD2 (6 bases). The V gene's germline CDR1 is KGHSH and CDR2 LQKENI. The ends were cut back, 2 bases at V and 5 bases at J, with 15 bases in the middle. This CDR3 comprises 15 residues. In DNA form, the CDR3 reads TGTGCCAGCTCACCAGGTCCACAAAGCGGGGAGACCCAGTACTTC. Translated: CASSPGPQSGETQYF.

The sample holds a few counts of this clone. This chain uses TRBV5-6 with TRBJ1-1; D gene uncertain. Germline CDR1 is SGHDT and CDR2 is YYEEEE. CDR3 length: 14 amino acids. Trimming removed 0 bases from V and 0 bases from J, with 6 bases in between. CDR3 sequence reads: CASSLGHMNTEAFF. The DNA for the CDR3 is TGTGCCAGCAGCTTGGGGCACATGAACACTGAAGCTTTCTTT. The full variable domain, completed using reference TRBV5-6 and TRBJ1-1, is DAGVTQSPTHLIKTRGQQVTLRCSPKSGHDTVSWYQQALGQGPQFIFQYYEEEERQRGNFPDRFSGHQFPNYSSELNVNALLLGDSALYLCASSLGHMNTEAFFGQGTRLTVV.

The chain recombines TRBV13 with TRBJ1-1, with no clear D. Trimming left V 0 bases short and J 6 bases short, with 11 bases between. The CDR3 totals 14 residues. Germline V gene lookup returns CDR1 PRHDT and CDR2 FYEKMQ (reference sequence). The CDR3 sequence: CASSLGLVPAEAFF. CDR3 DNA sequence: TGTGCCAGCAGCTTAGGCCTAGTTCCGGCTGAAGCTTTCTTT.

The chain couples TRBV2 to TRBJ2-1; 7 bases are a match to TRBD2. V was clipped by 5 bases and J by 2 bases; unmatched bases: 9. The CDR3 extends over 16 amino acids. Per the germline V gene, CDR1 is SNHLY and CDR2 is FYNNEI. In DNA, the CDR3 is TGTGCCAGCAGTCGGGATAGCGGGTCGACCTACAATGAGCAGTTCTTC. Amino acid sequence: CASSRDSGSTYNEQFF.

The rearrangement uses TRBV10-1 and TRBJ1-2, with a possible D match to TRBD1 (6 bases). The V and J ends lost 2 bases and 4 bases respectively, with 8 bases between them. Germline V CDR1 and CDR2: WNHNN, SYGVQD (reference sequence). There are 13 residues in the CDR3. CDR3 DNA sequence: TGCGCCAGCAGTGAGCAGGGGACCTATGGCTACACCTTC. Its protein product is CASSEQGTYGYTF.